What follows are 2 T cell receptor beta chains derived from one specimen sequenced in a study of T cell responses to AZD1222 COVID-19 vaccine. Sequencing was performed with immunoSEQ multiplex PCR; in TCRdb, only in-frame clones are kept and a portion is missing. The data show tens of thousands of clones, with approximately 83% seen just once and roughly 16% held by the top ten. Sequences were derived from peripheral blood, sampled on day 0 of AZD1222 vaccination. The origin of the receptors is an adult in good health.

This rearrangement joins TRBV6-5 to TRBJ2-2; TRBD1 is a possible D gene (5 bases). The CDR3 totals 14 residues. CDR1 is MNHEY and CDR2 is SVGAGI in the germline V gene. V was trimmed by 5 bases and J by 1 base, leaving 8 bases between them. The CDR3 spells CASSRDRNTGELFF. The CDR3 DNA follows: TGTGCCAGCAGTCGAGACAGGAACACCGGGGAGCTGTTTTTT.

The chain carries TRBV10-2 and TRBJ2-1; 8 bases fit TRBD1. This CDR3 is 20 amino acids long. V trimming: 6 bases; J trimming: 2 bases; junction bases outside the gene matches: 21. Germline lookup yields CDR1 WSHSY and CDR2 SAAADI. The CDR3 DNA reads TGCGCCAGCAGGGACTCCACCGGGACAGGTCTGATCCTCCCCTACAATGAGCAGTTCTTC. This gives the protein CASRDSTGTGLILPYNEQFF.